This T cell receptor (beta chain) was documented in a study of T cells in localized non-small cell lung cancer. General study points: Measurement of T cell clonality placed uninvolved adjacent lung highest, above the level in tumor. Higher blood T cell density tracked longer overall survival.

Germline assignment: CDR1 GTSNPN and CDR2 SVGIG (reference sequence). This CDR3 has 17 residues. V lost 2 bases, J lost 2 bases, and 12 bases stayed unmatched. About this clone itself: Its antigen is not known.

Profiled with immunoSEQ multiplex PCR; TCRdb holds only in-frame clones, not every one. The table shows some 30,000 clones, with approximately 84% occurring only once. This TCR was sampled from an older male donor with stage III lung adenocarcinoma. This chain links TRBV30 with TRBJ2-3; 8 nucleotides agree with TRBD1. The sample here was peripheral blood, taken before any cancer treatment. CDR3 region: CAWSTKTGTGFTDTQYF. As DNA, the CDR3 is TGTGCCTGGAGTACAAAAACCGGGACAGGATTCACAGATACGCAGTATTTT.